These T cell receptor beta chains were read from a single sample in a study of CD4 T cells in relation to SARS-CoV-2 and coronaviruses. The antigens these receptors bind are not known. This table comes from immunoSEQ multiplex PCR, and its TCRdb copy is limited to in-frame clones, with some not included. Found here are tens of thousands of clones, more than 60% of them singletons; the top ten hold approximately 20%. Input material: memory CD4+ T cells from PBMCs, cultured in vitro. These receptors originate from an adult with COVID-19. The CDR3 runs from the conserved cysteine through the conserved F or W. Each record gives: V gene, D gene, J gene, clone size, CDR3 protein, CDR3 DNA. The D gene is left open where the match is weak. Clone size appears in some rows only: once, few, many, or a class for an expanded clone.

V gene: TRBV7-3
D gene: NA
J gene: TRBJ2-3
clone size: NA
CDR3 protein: CASSLRVMRGVELDTQYF
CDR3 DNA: TGTGCCAGCAGCTTACGGGTGATGAGGGGAGTCGAGCTAGATACGCAGTATTTT

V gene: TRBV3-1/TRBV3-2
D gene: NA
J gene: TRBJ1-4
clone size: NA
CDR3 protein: CASSQDQQLNEKLFF
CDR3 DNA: TGTGCCAGCAGCCAAGATCAACAGCTTAATGAAAAACTGTTTTTT

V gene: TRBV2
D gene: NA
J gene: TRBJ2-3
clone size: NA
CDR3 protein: CASRGRGGTDTQYF
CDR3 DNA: TGTGCCAGCAGAGGGAGGGGGGGCACAGATACGCAGTATTTT

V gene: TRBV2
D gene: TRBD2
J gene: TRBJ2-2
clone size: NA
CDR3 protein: CASSTSGRSGWTGELFF
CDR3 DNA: TGTGCCAGCAGTACTAGCGGGAGATCGGGGTGGACCGGGGAGCTGTTTTTT

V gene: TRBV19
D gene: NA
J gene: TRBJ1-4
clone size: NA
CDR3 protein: CASISTGANEKLFF
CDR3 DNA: TGTGCCAGTATCTCTACAGGAGCTAATGAAAAACTGTTTTTT

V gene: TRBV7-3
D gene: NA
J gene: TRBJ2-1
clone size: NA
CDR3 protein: CASSRSPGNEQFF
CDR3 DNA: TGTGCCAGCAGCAGGTCCCCGGGCAATGAGCAGTTCTTC

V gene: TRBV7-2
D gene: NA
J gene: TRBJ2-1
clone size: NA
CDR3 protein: CASSQGPVGNEQFF
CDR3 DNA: TGTGCCAGCAGCCAAGGGCCGGTCGGGAATGAGCAGTTCTTC

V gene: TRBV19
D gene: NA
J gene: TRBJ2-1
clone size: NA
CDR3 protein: CASSPLYSYNEQFF
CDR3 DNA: TGTGCCAGTAGTCCGCTGTACTCCTACAATGAGCAGTTCTTC

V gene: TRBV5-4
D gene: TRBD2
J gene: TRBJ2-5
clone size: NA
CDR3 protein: CASSFTPSGRAETQYF
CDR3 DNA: TGTGCCAGCAGCTTCACCCCTAGCGGGAGGGCGGAGACCCAGTACTTC

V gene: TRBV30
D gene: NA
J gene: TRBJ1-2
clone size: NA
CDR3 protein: CAWRTPWGRFLYTF
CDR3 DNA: TGTGCCTGGAGGACCCCCTGGGGCCGTTTTCTCTACACCTTC

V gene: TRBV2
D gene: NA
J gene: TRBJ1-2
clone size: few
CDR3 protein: CASNAGAIYGYTF
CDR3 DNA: TGTGCCAGCAATGCAGGGGCCATCTATGGCTACACCTTC

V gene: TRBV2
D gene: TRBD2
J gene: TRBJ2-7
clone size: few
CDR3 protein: CASSSTSGLSYEQYF
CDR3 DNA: TGTGCCAGCAGCTCAACTAGCGGGCTTTCCTACGAGCAGTACTTC

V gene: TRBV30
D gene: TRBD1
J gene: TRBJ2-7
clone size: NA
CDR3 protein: CAWIKDRGYEQYF
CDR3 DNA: TGTGCCTGGATCAAAGACAGGGGCTACGAGCAGTACTTC

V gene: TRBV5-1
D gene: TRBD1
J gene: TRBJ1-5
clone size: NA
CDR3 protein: CASSPGQGAIGLLAQPQHF
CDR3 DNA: TGCGCCAGCAGCCCGGGACAGGGGGCTATTGGCCTGCTCGCTCAGCCCCAGCATTTT

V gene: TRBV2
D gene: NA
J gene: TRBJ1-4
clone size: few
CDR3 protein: CASSEDSYREKLFF
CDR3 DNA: TGTGCCAGCAGTGAGGACAGTTATCGCGAAAAACTGTTTTTT

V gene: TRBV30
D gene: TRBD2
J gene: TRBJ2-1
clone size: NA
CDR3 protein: CAWSGGLAFKQFF
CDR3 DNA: TGTGCCTGGAGTGGGGGACTAGCGTTCAAGCAGTTCTTC

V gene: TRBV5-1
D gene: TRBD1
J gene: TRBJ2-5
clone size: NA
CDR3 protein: CASSWGQGKETQYF
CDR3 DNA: TGCGCCAGCAGCTGGGGACAGGGGAAAGAGACCCAGTACTTC

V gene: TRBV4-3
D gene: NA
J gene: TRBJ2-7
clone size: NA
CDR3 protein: CASSQDARSYEQYF
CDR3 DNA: TGCGCCAGCAGCCAAGACGCCCGCTCCTACGAGCAGTACTTC

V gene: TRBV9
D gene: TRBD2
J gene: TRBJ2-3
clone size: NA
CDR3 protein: CASSVGTSGTDTQYF
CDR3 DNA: TGTGCCAGCAGCGTAGGGACTAGCGGAACAGATACGCAGTATTTT

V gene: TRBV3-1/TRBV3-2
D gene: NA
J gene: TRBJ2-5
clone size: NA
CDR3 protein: CASSQTGQETQYF
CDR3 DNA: TGTGCCAGCAGCCAAACGGGCCAAGAGACCCAGTACTTC

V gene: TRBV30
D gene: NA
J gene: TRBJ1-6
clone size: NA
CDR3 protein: CAWRLGSNSPLHF
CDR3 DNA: TGTGCCTGGAGGTTGGGCAGCAATTCACCCCTCCACTTT

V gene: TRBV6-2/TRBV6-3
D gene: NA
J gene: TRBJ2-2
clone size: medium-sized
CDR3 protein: CASSYSPEGSGELFF
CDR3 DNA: TGTGCCAGCAGTTACTCCCCCGAGGGTAGCGGGGAGCTGTTTTTT

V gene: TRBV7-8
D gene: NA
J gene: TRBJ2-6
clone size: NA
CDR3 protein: CASSPPGQFSGANVLTF
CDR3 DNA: TGTGCCAGCAGCCCACCAGGACAGTTCTCTGGGGCCAACGTCCTGACTTTC